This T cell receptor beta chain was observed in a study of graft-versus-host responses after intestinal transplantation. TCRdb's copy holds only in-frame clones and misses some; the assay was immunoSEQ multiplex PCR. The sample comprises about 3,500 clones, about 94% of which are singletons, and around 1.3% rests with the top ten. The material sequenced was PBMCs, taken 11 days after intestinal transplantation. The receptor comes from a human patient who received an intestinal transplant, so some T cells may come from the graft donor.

CDR3 region: CASSPQNNEQFF. DNA for the CDR3: TGTGCCAGCAGCCCCCAAAACAATGAGCAGTTCTTC. The genes are TRBV9 and TRBJ2-1; D call uncertain. The V end was cut by 4 bases, the J end by 5 bases, with 7 bases between. The CDR3 covers 12 residues. The germline gives CDR1 SGDLS, CDR2 YYNGEE.